This TCR beta chain was recorded in a study of shared clonotypes between healthy human individuals. Broader study findings: Naive subsets tended to show greater estimated richness than memory subsets.

The assay was immunoSEQ multiplex PCR, and TCRdb's table has in-frame clones only and misses some. The profile shows 1,500,000 or so clones, more than 95% of them singletons. Concerning this clone: The antigen remains undetermined.

J was trimmed by 6 bases and V by 0 bases; bases with no gene match: 10. This CDR3 contains 17 residues. The V gene's germline CDR1 is SGHKS and CDR2 YYEKEE (reference sequence). The TCR was taken from a man aged 30 to 39 in good health. The sequenced sample was naive CD4+ T cells sorted from blood. Stated subset: CD45RA+ positively selected. The chain carries TRBV5-5 and TRBJ1-5; TRBD1 aligns across 9 bases. CDR3 loop: CASSLATGGGFGQPQHF. The DNA for the CDR3 is TGTGCCAGCAGCTTGGCCACAGGGGGCGGTTTTGGTCAGCCCCAGCATTTT. Together with reference TRBV5-5 and TRBJ1-5, the CDR3 gives the full variable domain: DAGVTQSPTHLIKTRGQQVTLRCSPISGHKSVSWYQQVLGQGPQFIFQYYEKEERGRGNFPDRFSARQFPNYSSELNVNALLLGDSALYLCASSLATGGGFGQPQHFGDGTRLSIL.